These T cell receptor beta chains were read from a single sample in a study of early T cells in non-severe SARS-CoV-2 infection. MiXCR was run by TCRdb on the 5' RACE reads, yielding one entry per CDR3 protein. The profile shows about 27,000 distinct CDR3 sequences, about 5% of them singletons. What was sequenced was whole blood. All receptors come from an adult who was a healthcare worker with PCR-confirmed SARS-CoV-2 infection or an uninfected control (not recorded which). The CDR3 runs from the conserved cysteine through the conserved F or W.

cdr3_aa j_call v_call
CASSSPRAHRGSGYTF TRBJ1-2 TRBV11-2
CASSMGDRPYQPQHF TRBJ1-5 TRBV19
CASSPDRENTGELFF TRBJ2-2 TRBV21-1
CASRLGPPPYEQYF TRBJ2-7 TRBV28
CASSIDRAQHF TRBJ1-5 TRBV19
CASSLRGSYEQYF TRBJ2-7 TRBV5-1
CASSLGSDQPQHF TRBJ1-5 TRBV7-2
CASSLLSTDTQYF TRBJ2-3 TRBV7-9
CSVGRTTVSTEAFF TRBJ1-1 TRBV29-1
CAAEGTSGNTIYF TRBJ1-3 TRBV30
CASRPGQDTDTQYF TRBJ2-3 TRBV19
CASSPAYDEQYF TRBJ2-7 TRBV28
CASSRGRVSYEQYF TRBJ2-7 TRBV7-2
CASSESGAPGANVLTF TRBJ2-6 TRBV5-1
CASSDGDYGYTF TRBJ1-2 TRBV6-2/TRBV6-3
CASSLAGLAWYEQYF TRBJ2-3 TRBV11-2
CASSLVDRGWTEAFF TRBJ1-1 TRBV7-9
CASSSGLSNQPQHF TRBJ1-5 TRBV9
CASRTLRTGRGVYGYTF TRBJ1-2 TRBV6-2/TRBV6-3
CASSLDLGIPYEQYF TRBJ2-7 TRBV11-2
CASSFNYGSGVDEQFF TRBJ2-1 TRBV5-1
CASSPRLAGSTDTQYF TRBJ2-3 TRBV6-2/TRBV6-3